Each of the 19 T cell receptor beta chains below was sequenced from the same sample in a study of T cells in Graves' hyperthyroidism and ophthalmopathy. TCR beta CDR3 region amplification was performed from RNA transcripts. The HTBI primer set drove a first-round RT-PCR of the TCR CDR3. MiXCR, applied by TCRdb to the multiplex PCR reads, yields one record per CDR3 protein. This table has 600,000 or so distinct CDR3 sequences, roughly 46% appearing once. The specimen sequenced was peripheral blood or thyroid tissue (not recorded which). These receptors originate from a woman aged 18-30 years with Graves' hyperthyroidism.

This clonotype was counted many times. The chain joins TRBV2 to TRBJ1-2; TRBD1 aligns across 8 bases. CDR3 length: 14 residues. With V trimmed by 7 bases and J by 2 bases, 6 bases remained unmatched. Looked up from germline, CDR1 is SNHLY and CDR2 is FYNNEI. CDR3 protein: CASIRHRGNYGYTF. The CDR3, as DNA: TGTGCCAGCATTCGTCACAGGGGGAACTATGGCTACACCTTC.

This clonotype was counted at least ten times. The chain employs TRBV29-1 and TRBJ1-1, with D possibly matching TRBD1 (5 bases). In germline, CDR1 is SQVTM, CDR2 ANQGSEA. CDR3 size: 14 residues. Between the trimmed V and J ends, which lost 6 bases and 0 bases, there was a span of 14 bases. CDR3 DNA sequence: TGCAGCGTGACAGACATTGGGATGAACACTGAAGCTTTCTTT. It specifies CSVTDIGMNTEAFF.

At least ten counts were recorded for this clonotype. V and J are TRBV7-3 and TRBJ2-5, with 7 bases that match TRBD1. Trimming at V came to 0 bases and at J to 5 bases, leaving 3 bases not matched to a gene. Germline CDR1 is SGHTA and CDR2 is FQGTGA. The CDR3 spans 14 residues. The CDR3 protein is CASSLTGGAETQYF. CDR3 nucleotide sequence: TGTGCCAGCAGCTTAACAGGGGGCGCGGAGACCCAGTACTTC.

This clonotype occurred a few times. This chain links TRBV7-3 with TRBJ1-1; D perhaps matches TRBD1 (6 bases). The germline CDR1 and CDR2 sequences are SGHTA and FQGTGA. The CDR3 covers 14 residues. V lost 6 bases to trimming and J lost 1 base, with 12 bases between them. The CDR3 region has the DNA TGTGCCAGCAGTACGGGACACCGGAACACTGAAGCTTTCTTT. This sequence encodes CASSTGHRNTEAFF. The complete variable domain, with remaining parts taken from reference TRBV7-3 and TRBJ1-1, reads GAGVSQTPSNKVTEKGKYVELRCDPISGHTALYWYRQSLGQGPEFLIYFQGTGAADDSGLPNDRFFAVRPEGSVSTLKIQRTERGDSAVYLCASSTGHRNTEAFFGQGTRLTVV.

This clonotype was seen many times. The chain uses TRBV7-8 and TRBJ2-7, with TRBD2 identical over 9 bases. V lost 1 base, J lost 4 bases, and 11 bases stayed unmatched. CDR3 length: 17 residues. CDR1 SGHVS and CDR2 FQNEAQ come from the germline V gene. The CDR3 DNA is TGTGCCAGCAGCTTAGTCGTTTCTGGTCTAGCGGGATACGAGCAGTACTTC. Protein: CASSLVVSGLAGYEQYF.

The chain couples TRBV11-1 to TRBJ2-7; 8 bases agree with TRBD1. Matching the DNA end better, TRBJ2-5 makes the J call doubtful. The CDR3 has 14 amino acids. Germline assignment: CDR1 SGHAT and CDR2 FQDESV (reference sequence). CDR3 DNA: TGTGCCAGCAGCTTCCGGACAGGGAAGGTGACCCAGTACTTC. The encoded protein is CASSFRTGKVTQYF.

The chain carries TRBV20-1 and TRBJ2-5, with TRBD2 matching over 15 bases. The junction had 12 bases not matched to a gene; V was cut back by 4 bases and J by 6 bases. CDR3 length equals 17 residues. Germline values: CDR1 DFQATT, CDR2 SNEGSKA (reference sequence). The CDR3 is CSATGTSGRPSVKTQYF. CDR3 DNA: TGCAGTGCTACCGGGACTAGCGGGAGGCCGTCTGTGAAGACCCAGTACTTC.

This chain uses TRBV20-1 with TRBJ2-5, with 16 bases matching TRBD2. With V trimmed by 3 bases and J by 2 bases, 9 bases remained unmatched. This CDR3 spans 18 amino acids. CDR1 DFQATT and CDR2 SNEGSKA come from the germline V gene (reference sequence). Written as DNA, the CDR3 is TGCAGTGCTAGCGATTTCGGGACTAGCGGGAGGGGGCAAGAGACCCAGTACTTC. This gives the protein CSASDFGTSGRGQETQYF.

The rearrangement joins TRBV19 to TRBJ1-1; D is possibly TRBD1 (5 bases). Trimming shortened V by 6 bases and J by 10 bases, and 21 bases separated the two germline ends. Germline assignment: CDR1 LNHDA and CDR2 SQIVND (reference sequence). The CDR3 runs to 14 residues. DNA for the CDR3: TGTGCCAGTAGCCGTGGACAAACCTTGGAAGGAGCTTTCTTT. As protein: CASSRGQTLEGAFF.

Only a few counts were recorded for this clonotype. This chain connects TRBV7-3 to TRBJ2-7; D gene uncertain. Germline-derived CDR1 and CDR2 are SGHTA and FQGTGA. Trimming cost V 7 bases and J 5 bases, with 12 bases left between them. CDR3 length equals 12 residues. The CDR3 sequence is CASMTIGDEQYF. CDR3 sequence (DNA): TGTGCCAGCATGACGATTGGGGACGAGCAGTACTTC.

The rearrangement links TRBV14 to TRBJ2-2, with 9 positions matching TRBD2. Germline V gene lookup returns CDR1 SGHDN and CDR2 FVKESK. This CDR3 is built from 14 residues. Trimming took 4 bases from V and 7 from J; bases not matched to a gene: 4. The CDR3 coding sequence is TGTGCCAGCAGCCGGGGACTAGCAATCGGGGAGCTGTTTTTT. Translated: CASSRGLAIGELFF.

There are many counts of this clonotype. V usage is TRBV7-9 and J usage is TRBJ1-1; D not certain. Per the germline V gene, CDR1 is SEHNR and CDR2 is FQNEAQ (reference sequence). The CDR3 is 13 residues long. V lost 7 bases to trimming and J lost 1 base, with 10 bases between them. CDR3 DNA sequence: TGTGCCAGCACCGTCGGTCCGAACACTGAAGCTTTCTTT. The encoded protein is CASTVGPNTEAFF.

The CDR3 DNA is TGCAGTGCTAAATGGGAGTTGACCGGGGAGCTGTTTTTT. This encodes CSAKWELTGELFF. The rearrangement joins TRBV20-1 to TRBJ2-2, with D possibly being TRBD2 (5 bases). The V gene's germline CDR1 is DFQATT and CDR2 SNEGSKA (reference sequence). This CDR3 is built from 13 residues. Between the trimmed V and J ends, which lost 4 bases and 5 bases, there was a span of 11 bases.

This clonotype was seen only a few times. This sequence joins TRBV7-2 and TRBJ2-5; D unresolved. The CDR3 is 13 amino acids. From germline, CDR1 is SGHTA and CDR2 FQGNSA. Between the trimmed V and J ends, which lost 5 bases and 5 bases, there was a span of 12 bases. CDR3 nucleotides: TGTGCCAGCAGCCTAATGAGTGGCGAGACCCAGTACTTC. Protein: CASSLMSGETQYF.

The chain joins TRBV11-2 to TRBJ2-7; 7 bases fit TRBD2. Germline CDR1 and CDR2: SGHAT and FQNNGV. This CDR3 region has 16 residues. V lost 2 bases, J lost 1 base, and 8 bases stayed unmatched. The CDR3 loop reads CASSLRLAGASYEQYF. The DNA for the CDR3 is TGTGCCAGCAGCTTAAGGTTGGCGGGAGCATCCTACGAGCAGTACTTC.

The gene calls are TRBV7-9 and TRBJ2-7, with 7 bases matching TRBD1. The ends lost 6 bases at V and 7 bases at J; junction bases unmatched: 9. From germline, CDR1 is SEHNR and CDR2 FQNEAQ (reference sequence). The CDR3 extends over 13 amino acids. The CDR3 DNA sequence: TGTGCCAGCAGACCATTCGACAGGGAAGAGCAGTACTTC. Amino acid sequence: CASRPFDREEQYF.

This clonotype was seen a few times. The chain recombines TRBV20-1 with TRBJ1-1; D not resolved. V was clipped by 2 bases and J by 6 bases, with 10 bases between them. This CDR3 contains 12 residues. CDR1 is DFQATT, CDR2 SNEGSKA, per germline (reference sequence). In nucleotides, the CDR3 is TGCAGTGCTAGAACCGGGTTCGCTGAAGCTTTCTTT. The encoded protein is CSARTGFAEAFF.

CDR3 protein: CSVKTGGVGSNQPQHF. DNA for the CDR3: TGCAGCGTTAAGACAGGGGGAGTGGGTAGCAATCAGCCCCAGCATTTT. The chain recombines TRBV29-1 with TRBJ1-5; 9 nucleotides agree with TRBD1. The CDR3 consists of 16 residues. Germline CDR1 reads SQVTM; CDR2 reads ANQGSEA. J lost 0 bases, V lost 5 bases, and 8 bases had no gene match.

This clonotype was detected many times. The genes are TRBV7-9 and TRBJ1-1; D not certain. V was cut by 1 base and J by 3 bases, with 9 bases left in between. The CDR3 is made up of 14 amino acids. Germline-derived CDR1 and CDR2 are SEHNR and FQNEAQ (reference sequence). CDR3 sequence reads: CASSLDPGYTEAFF. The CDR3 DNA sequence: TGTGCCAGCAGCTTAGATCCAGGATACACTGAAGCTTTCTTT.